A single sample gave rise to the 32 T cell receptor beta chains below, sequenced in a study of T cell changes during pregnancy in multiple sclerosis. The table came from immunoSEQ multiplex PCR; TCRdb's copy has only in-frame clones and leaves some out. The sample yields tens of thousands of clones, under 95% seen once. Sample: CD8+ T cells from peripheral blood mononuclear cells, taken in the third trimester of pregnancy. All receptors come from a female donor with multiple sclerosis, enrolled in a pregnancy study.

The chain joins TRBV12-5 to TRBJ1-1, with 7 bases fitting TRBD1. CDR3 length: 17 residues. J was trimmed by 7 bases and V by 1 base; bases with no gene match: 15. In germline, CDR1 is LGHNT, CDR2 FRNRAP. The CDR3 is CASGLGKGQPFVSEAFF. Written as DNA, the CDR3 is TGTGCTAGTGGTTTGGGGAAGGGACAGCCTTTTGTTAGTGAAGCTTTCTTT.

The chain couples TRBV7-3 to TRBJ2-1, with D possibly matching TRBD2 (6 bases). Looked up from germline, CDR1 is SGHTA and CDR2 is FQGTGA. The CDR3 spans 14 residues. The V end lost 5 bases, the J end lost 5 bases, and 13 bases lay between the germline ends. CDR3 residues: CASSPGTADNEQFF. The CDR3 nucleotides read TGTGCCAGCAGCCCCGGGACTGCTGACAATGAGCAGTTCTTC.

The chain uses TRBV23-1 and TRBJ1-5, with 11 bases matching TRBD1. TRBV23-1 is treated as an ORF (open reading frame) with a function not yet certain. CDR3 length: 21 amino acids. Unmatched junction bases numbered 17, after V lost 2 bases and J lost 2 bases. The CDR3 nucleotides are TGCGCCAGCAGTCAACGAATCGTCTCCGGGACAGGGGGAGAGGGCAATCAGCCCCAGCATTTT. Translating gives CASSQRIVSGTGGEGNQPQHF.

This chain connects TRBV28 to TRBJ1-5, with 11 bases fitting TRBD1. The CDR3 is 15 amino acids. V lost 4 bases to trimming and J lost 6 bases; unmatched junction nucleotides: 5. Germline V gene sequence: CDR1 MDHEN, CDR2 SYDVKM. This CDR3 is CASSSEDRGRQPQHF. The CDR3 DNA reads TGTGCCAGCAGTTCCGAGGACAGGGGGCGTCAGCCCCAGCATTTT.

J is TRBJ2-1 and V is TRBV6-4; 8 bases fit TRBD1. This CDR3 comprises 14 residues. The V gene end was trimmed by 2 bases and the J gene end by 6 bases; junction bases not matched to a gene: 3. CDR1 is MRHNA and CDR2 is SNTAGT in the germline V gene. The CDR3 is CASSDGQGPNEQFF. The CDR3 DNA reads as TGTGCCAGCAGTGACGGACAGGGACCCAATGAGCAGTTCTTC.

The V gene is TRBV27, the J gene TRBJ2-7, with D possibly being TRBD1 (6 bases). Germline V gene data show CDR1 as MNHEY and CDR2 as SMNVEV (reference sequence). Trimming removed 3 bases at V and 2 bases at J, with 11 bases between. CDR3 size: 14 residues. The CDR3 spells CASSFEKGAYEQYF. The CDR3 DNA follows: TGTGCCAGCAGTTTCGAAAAGGGGGCCTACGAGCAGTACTTC.

The chain combines TRBV27 with TRBJ2-7; 11 bases match TRBD1. Germline V lookup: CDR1 MNHEY, CDR2 SMNVEV (reference sequence). The CDR3 contains 15 residues. Trimming removed 3 bases from V and 5 bases from J; junction bases left unmatched: 6. CDR3 in DNA: TGTGCCAGCAGTTTTCTACTGGACAGGGGGCACGAGCAGTACTTC. Translating gives CASSFLLDRGHEQYF.

The gene calls are TRBV30 and TRBJ2-7, with 9 positions matching TRBD1. CDR3 length: 13 residues. Trimming removed 3 bases from V and 6 bases from J; junction bases left unmatched: 6. From germline, CDR1 is GTSNPN and CDR2 SVGIG (reference sequence). This CDR3 is CAWSRDRETEQYF. In DNA form, the CDR3 reads TGTGCCTGGAGCCGGGACAGGGAAACCGAGCAGTACTTC.

This chain links TRBV7-2 with TRBJ2-3; tentative D call: TRBD2 (6 bases). The V gene's germline CDR1 is SGHTA and CDR2 FQGNSA. The germline V and J ends were trimmed by 4 bases and 4 bases, with 12 bases remaining between them. The CDR3 sequence is 14 residues long. The CDR3 is CASSSLGGPDTQYF. In DNA, the CDR3 is TGTGCCAGCAGCTCTCTAGGAGGGCCAGATACGCAGTATTTT.

The gene calls are TRBV19 and TRBJ2-7; 8 bases align to TRBD2. Germline V CDR1 and CDR2: LNHDA, SQIVND (reference sequence). This CDR3 is 15 amino acids long. Losses at the gene ends were 1 base for V and 6 bases for J; bases not matched to a gene: 8. The CDR3 coding sequence is TGTGCCAGTAGTATAGCGGCGGGAGGACCTCTCGAGCAGTACTTC. Its translation is CASSIAAGGPLEQYF.

In regard to this clone: Mismatch with germline at one junction end may stem from a read error. In the same sample, other DNA sequences code for this CDR3. The V gene is TRBV7-9, the J gene TRBJ2-4; no reliable D call. This CDR3 is built from 14 residues. Germline V gene sequence: CDR1 SEHNR, CDR2 FQNEAQ (reference sequence). The chain's CDR3 is CASSFLVAGPAEYF. Here the CDR3 DNA reads TGTGCCAGCAGCTTTTTGGTCGCTGGGCCAGCCGAGTACTTT.

The chain has TRBV7-9 and TRBJ1-5; D is possibly TRBD1 (5 bases). Between the trimmed V and J ends, which lost 3 bases and 7 bases, there was a span of 10 bases. Germline V gene data show CDR1 as SEHNR and CDR2 as FQNEAQ (reference sequence). This CDR3 contains 13 residues. The CDR3 spells CASSFLGAQPQHF. The CDR3 DNA sequence: TGTGCCAGCAGCTTTTTAGGGGCCCAGCCCCAGCATTTT.

The chain links TRBV4-2 to TRBJ1-4; the D gene is possibly TRBD1 (5 bases). The length of the CDR3 is 17 residues. V gave up 1 base and J gave up 2 bases, with 14 bases separating them. Germline CDR1 reads LGHNA; CDR2 reads YNFKEQ. The CDR3 nucleotides read TGTGCCAGCAGCCAAGGGGTCGGCGCAGGGACTAATGAAAAACTGTTTTTT. Its translation is CASSQGVGAGTNEKLFF.

The chain combines TRBV5-4 with TRBJ2-2; 14 positions match TRBD2. The ends lost 2 bases at V and 6 bases at J; junction bases unmatched: 6. Germline V gene lookup returns CDR1 SGHNT and CDR2 YYREEE (reference sequence). The CDR3 has 17 amino acids. CDR3 loop: CASSFGTSGSKAGELFF. As DNA, the CDR3 is TGTGCCAGCAGCTTTGGGACTAGCGGGAGTAAAGCCGGGGAGCTGTTTTTT. Full variable domain (missing parts from reference TRBV5-4 and TRBJ2-2): ETGVTQSPTHLIKTRGQQVTLRCSSQSGHNTVSWYQQALGQGPQFIFQYYREEENGRGNFPPRFSGLQFPNYSSELNVNALELDDSALYLCASSFGTSGSKAGELFFGEGSRLTVL.

This rearrangement joins TRBV7-8 to TRBJ2-1; 8 bases fit TRBD2. Germline V gene data show CDR1 as SGHVS and CDR2 as FQNEAQ. CDR3 length: 15 amino acids. Trimming removed 2 bases from V and 6 bases from J; junction bases left unmatched: 6. The CDR3 here is CASSLLAGGANEQFF. CDR3 coding DNA: TGTGCCAGCAGCTTACTGGCGGGAGGTGCCAATGAGCAGTTCTTC.

The chain couples TRBV5-4 to TRBJ2-1; D may be TRBD1 (5 bases). Germline V gene sequence: CDR1 SGHNT, CDR2 YYREEE (reference sequence). Trimming left V 4 bases short and J 7 bases short, with 9 bases between. The CDR3 has 12 amino acids. This CDR3 is CASSRQQNEQFF. CDR3 DNA sequence: TGTGCCAGCAGCCGACAGCAGAATGAGCAGTTCTTC.

This sequence joins TRBV27 and TRBJ2-2; D is uncertain. The length of the CDR3 is 14 residues. Looked up from germline, CDR1 is MNHEY and CDR2 is SMNVEV (reference sequence). V lost 1 base, J lost 3 bases, and 6 bases lay in between. The CDR3 DNA sequence: TGTGCCAGCAGTTTATTCGGTGACACCGGGGAGCTGTTTTTT. Its translation: CASSLFGDTGELFF.

There are a few counts of this clone. The V gene is TRBV12-5, the J gene TRBJ1-5; D perhaps matches TRBD1 (5 bases). CDR1 is LGHNT and CDR2 is FRNRAP in the germline V gene. This CDR3 spans 15 amino acids. Trimming took 2 bases from V and 8 from J, leaving 16 bases between them. In nucleotides, the CDR3 is TGTGCTAGTGGTTTGCAGCAGGGTGGCCGGGAGCCCCAGCATTTT. Translated, it gives CASGLQQGGREPQHF.

This sequence joins TRBV11-2 and TRBJ1-2; 10 bases agree with TRBD1. Germline trimming cut 0 bases from V and 7 bases from J; bases unmatched to any gene: 5. This CDR3 spans 15 amino acids. Germline CDR1 SGHAT, CDR2 FQNNGV. The DNA of the CDR3 is TGTGCCAGCAGCTTAGATCGTGGGACAGGGGTTGGCTACACCTTC. It specifies CASSLDRGTGVGYTF.

The genes are TRBV12-5 and TRBJ1-2; D might be TRBD1 (5 bases). CDR1 is LGHNT, CDR2 FRNRAP, per germline. CDR3 length: 15 amino acids. Trimming took 3 bases from V and 4 from J, leaving 15 bases between them. CDR3 sequence (DNA): TGTGCTAGTGGTTTTCCCGATGGGGGGGGCTATGGCTACACCTTC. This codes for CASGFPDGGGYGYTF.

V and J are TRBV7-9 and TRBJ2-3; TRBD2 matches at 9 bases. The length of the CDR3 is 15 residues. Unmatched junction bases numbered 0, after V lost 1 base and J lost 1 base. CDR1 is SEHNR, CDR2 FQNEAQ, per germline (reference sequence). The CDR3 DNA reads as TGTGCCAGCAGCTTAGGGACTAGCGGCACAGATACGCAGTATTTT. Protein sequence: CASSLGTSGTDTQYF.

This CDR3 is CASRPGQGFNEQFF. In nucleotides, the CDR3 is TGTGCCAGCAGACCGGGACAGGGTTTCAATGAGCAGTTCTTC. V is TRBV6-1 and J is TRBJ2-1; 9 bases map to TRBD1. Trimming took 6 bases from V and 6 from J; bases not matched to a gene: 6. CDR1 MNHNS and CDR2 SASEGT come from the germline V gene. This CDR3 is built from 14 residues.

In its sample, this clone was seen once. The gene calls are TRBV28 and TRBJ1-5; D perhaps matches TRBD1 (5 bases). Germline V gives CDR1 MDHEN, CDR2 SYDVKM. Trimming left V 2 bases short and J 3 bases short, with 14 bases between. The CDR3 runs 16 residues. CDR3 region: CASSLLQDTNNQPQHF. For the CDR3, the DNA is TGTGCCAGCAGTTTACTCCAGGACACCAACAATCAGCCCCAGCATTTT.

The V and J genes are TRBV10-3 and TRBJ2-7; 10 bases agree with TRBD1. Per the germline V gene, CDR1 is ENHRY and CDR2 is SYGVKD. This CDR3 comprises 14 residues. The ends lost 6 bases at V and 2 bases at J; junction bases unmatched: 4. The chain's CDR3 is CAIRGQGEAYEQYF. The CDR3, as DNA: TGTGCCATCAGAGGACAGGGGGAAGCCTACGAGCAGTACTTC.

CDR3 nucleotides: TGCAGCGTTGAGGGCCTAGCGGCTAGCTATAAGCAGTTCTTC. This translates into CSVEGLAASYKQFF. J is TRBJ2-1 and V is TRBV29-1; 7 positions agree with TRBD2. J was trimmed by 11 bases and V by 3 bases; bases with no gene match: 13. CDR1 and CDR2 (germline): SQVTM, ANQGSEA. CDR3 length: 14 amino acids.

This sequence joins TRBV7-9 and TRBJ2-2, with 7 bases matching TRBD2. The CDR3 has 16 residues. Germline lookup yields CDR1 SEHNR and CDR2 FQNEAQ (reference sequence). Trimming at V came to 8 bases and at J to 1 base, leaving 10 bases not matched to a gene. In nucleotides, the CDR3 is TGTGCCAGCCTTTTGGCGGGAGCAGGGAACACCGGGGAGCTGTTTTTT. Protein: CASLLAGAGNTGELFF.

This clone was counted between two and nine times. CDR3 loop: CASSRDSSYNEQFF. In nucleotides, the CDR3 is TGTGCCAGCAGTAGGGACAGCTCCTACAATGAGCAGTTCTTC. The chain is built from TRBV6-4 and TRBJ2-1, with TRBD1 identical over 7 bases. V was pared by 5 bases and J by 0 bases, with 1 base of the junction left unmatched. The germline CDR1 and CDR2 sequences are MRHNA and SNTAGT. This CDR3 region has 14 residues.

The chain carries TRBV19 and TRBJ2-1, with 8 bases matching TRBD2. The CDR3 contains 16 residues. Germline CDR1 LNHDA, CDR2 SQIVND (reference sequence). V shed 4 bases, J shed 1 base, and the junction held 6 bases outside the gene matches. CDR3 residues: CASSTEVAGSYNEQFF. CDR3 DNA: TGTGCCAGTAGTACCGAAGTAGCGGGGTCCTACAATGAGCAGTTCTTC.

This clone was picked up one time. The sample carries other DNA sequences with the same CDR3. The J gene is TRBJ1-2, the V gene TRBV4-1; D is ambiguous. In germline, CDR1 is MGHRA, CDR2 YSYEKL. Trimming removed 1 base at V and 0 bases at J, with 9 bases between. The CDR3 contains 15 residues. This chain's CDR3 is CASSQGTGANYGYTF. CDR3 sequence (DNA): TGCGCCAGCAGCCAAGGTACGGGAGCTAACTATGGCTACACCTTC.

This chain connects TRBV6-6 to TRBJ1-2; TRBD1 might be the D (6 bases). Germline CDR1 and CDR2: MNHNY and SVGAGI (reference sequence). The V and J ends lost 6 bases and 1 base respectively, with 18 bases between them. CDR3 length: 16 residues. The CDR3 loop is CASSPIQGIGNYGYTF. CDR3 coding DNA: TGTGCCAGCAGCCCTATACAGGGAATCGGTAACTATGGCTACACCTTC.

The chain recombines TRBV28 with TRBJ2-3; TRBD1 is a possible D gene (6 bases). The CDR3 extends over 16 amino acids. The germline V gene encodes CDR1 MDHEN and CDR2 SYDVKM. Trimming pared 5 bases from V and 4 bases from J, leaving 19 bases between. CDR3 amino acids: CASSRMTGKGADTQYF. CDR3 DNA: TGTGCCAGCAGTCGTATGACAGGAAAAGGGGCAGATACGCAGTATTTT.

The genes are TRBV16 and TRBJ2-7; D gene unclear. CDR1 is KGHSY and CDR2 is FQNENV in the germline V gene. This CDR3 contains 13 residues. V lost 3 bases and J 0 bases, leaving 6 bases between the germline ends. This chain's CDR3 is CASSQGYSYEQYF. The CDR3 nucleotides read TGTGCCAGCAGCCAGGGCTACTCCTACGAGCAGTACTTC.